This entry concerns a single T cell receptor (beta chain). The data were obtained in a study of CD8 T cells in Susac syndrome. The CDR3 sequence is 14 residues long. Germline V gene sequence: CDR1 SQVTM, CDR2 ANQGSEA. V was pared by 7 bases and J by 4 bases, with 9 bases of the junction left unmatched. When the RNA was reverse transcribed, random hexamers were used with an input of roughly 0.45 to 1 ug. One entry per CDR3 protein results from TCRdb running MiXCR on the immunoSEQ multiplex PCR reads. The data contain a few hundred thousand distinct CDR3 sequences, around 96% of them singletons. TCR beta from blood CD8+ and CD4+ T cells was sequenced.

This chain joins TRBV29-1 and TRBJ1-1; the match to TRBD1 covers 10 bases. Input material: CD4+ T cells from PBMCs. This receptor was obtained from a human donor with multiple sclerosis. Here the CDR3 reads CSASSDRGFTEAFF. The CDR3 nucleotides read TGCAGCGCCTCCTCGGACAGGGGGTTCACTGAAGCTTTCTTT.